The 20 T cell receptor beta chains below were found in one sample sequenced in a study of T cell responses to AZD1222 COVID-19 vaccine. Libraries were prepared by immunoSEQ multiplex PCR; TCRdb keeps only in-frame clonotypes and omits some of them. The repertoire holds approximately 150,000 clones, with 90% to 95% as singletons. The specimen was peripheral blood, collected on day 0 of AZD1222 vaccination. The receptors shown here come from an adult in good health.

V and J are TRBV7-9 and TRBJ1-1; the D is unclear. This CDR3 comprises 15 residues. The V end was cut by 5 bases, the J end by 3 bases, with 16 bases between. The germline CDR1 and CDR2 sequences are SEHNR and FQNEAQ (reference sequence). CDR3 region: CASSVRQSPHTEAFF. CDR3 DNA: TGTGCCAGCAGCGTACGACAATCCCCGCACACTGAAGCTTTCTTT.

This chain joins TRBV6-1 and TRBJ1-5, with 7 bases aligning to TRBD1. The CDR3 is made up of 15 amino acids. Germline V gene sequence: CDR1 MNHNS, CDR2 SASEGT. The trim removed 0 bases at V and 7 bases at J, leaving 6 bases unmatched. The CDR3 sequence is CASSEANRGGQPQHF. DNA of the CDR3: TGTGCCAGCAGTGAAGCGAACAGGGGTGGACAGCCCCAGCATTTT.

The chain couples TRBV19 to TRBJ1-5, with D unclear. Germline V CDR1 and CDR2: LNHDA, SQIVND (reference sequence). The CDR3 runs 15 residues. Trimming removed 7 bases at V and 2 bases at J, with 15 bases between. CDR3 protein: CASMVGSHGNQPQHF. The CDR3 nucleotides are TGTGCCAGTATGGTTGGCAGCCATGGCAATCAGCCCCAGCATTTT.

The CDR3 nucleotides read TGTGCCAGCAGCCCCACTAGCGGAGGAAGCACAGATACGCAGTATTTT. Residues: CASSPTSGGSTDTQYF. The chain links TRBV5-4 to TRBJ2-3, with TRBD2 matching 8 bases. With V trimmed by 4 bases and J by 0 bases, 7 bases remained unmatched. Germline loops: CDR1 SGHNT, CDR2 YYREEE (reference sequence). This CDR3 contains 16 residues.

The gene calls are TRBV4-1 and TRBJ1-2; D is possibly TRBD1 (5 bases). V lost 0 bases and J 4 bases, leaving 15 bases between the germline ends. CDR1 is MGHRA and CDR2 is YSYEKL in the germline V gene. The CDR3 contains 16 residues. The CDR3 region is CASSQEPGLGVYGYTF. CDR3 nucleotides: TGCGCCAGCAGCCAAGAGCCGGGACTTGGGGTCTATGGCTACACCTTC.

The chain couples TRBV12-5 to TRBJ1-1; tentatively, D is TRBD1 (6 bases). Between the trimmed V and J ends, which lost 0 bases and 5 bases, there was a span of 19 bases. CDR1 is LGHNT, CDR2 FRNRAP, per germline. The CDR3 spans 17 residues. The CDR3 reads CASGLVQAPTQGTEAFF. DNA of the CDR3: TGTGCTAGTGGTTTGGTACAGGCCCCAACCCAGGGGACTGAAGCTTTCTTT.

The chain joins TRBV11-3 to TRBJ1-1; 8 bases fit TRBD1. Per the germline V gene, CDR1 is SGHNT and CDR2 is YENEEA. The CDR3 is 15 amino acids. The ends lost 1 base at V and 1 base at J; junction bases unmatched: 2. CDR3 in amino acids: CASSLATGGNTEAFF. The CDR3 DNA follows: TGTGCCAGCAGCTTAGCAACAGGGGGGAACACTGAAGCTTTCTTT.

The J gene is TRBJ2-7, the V gene TRBV11-2, with D uncertain. The CDR3 has 12 residues. Germline V gives CDR1 SGHAT, CDR2 FQNNGV. V was trimmed by 6 bases and J by 3 bases, leaving 9 bases between them. The DNA for the CDR3 is TGTGCCAGCAGATTATTCGACTACGAGCAGTACTTC. Amino acid sequence: CASRLFDYEQYF.

This clone was picked up one time. This rearrangement joins TRBV6-5 to TRBJ2-4; 8 positions agree with TRBD1. Per the germline V gene, CDR1 is MNHEY and CDR2 is SVGAGI. The length of the CDR3 is 15 residues. After removal of 4 bases from V and 0 bases from J, the junction contained 2 bases not matched to a gene. The CDR3: CASSFDRGAKNIQYF. The CDR3 DNA is TGTGCCAGCAGTTTTGACAGGGGAGCCAAAAACATTCAGTACTTC.

This chain joins TRBV24-1 and TRBJ1-5; possibly TRBD1 for D (5 bases). The CDR3 consists of 13 residues. The V end lost 3 bases, the J end lost 7 bases, and 9 bases lay between the germline ends. Looked up from germline, CDR1 is KGHDR and CDR2 is SFDVKD. The CDR3: CATSDHGAQPQHF. Written as DNA, the CDR3 is TGTGCCACCAGTGATCATGGGGCCCAGCCCCAGCATTTT.

This clone showed up just once. The chain joins TRBV3-1 (or the pseudogene TRBV3-2) to TRBJ1-4; maybe TRBD1 (6 bases). Trimming pared 5 bases from V and 1 base from J, leaving 14 bases between. The germline CDR1 and CDR2 sequences are LGHDT and YNNKEL (reference sequence). The CDR3 covers 16 residues. CDR3 sequence reads: CASSIWGAQTNEKLFF. The DNA of the CDR3 is TGTGCCAGCAGCATCTGGGGGGCGCAAACTAATGAAAAACTGTTTTTT.

This clone has a handful of counts. The chain uses TRBV4-1 and TRBJ1-1; no clear D. Germline V CDR1 and CDR2: MGHRA, YSYEKL. V lost 0 bases and J 10 bases, leaving 18 bases between the germline ends. The CDR3 contains 15 residues. The CDR3 loop reads CASSQDTALPRGAFF. The CDR3 coding sequence is TGCGCCAGCAGCCAAGATACAGCACTCCCCCGGGGAGCTTTCTTT.

The chain couples TRBV11-2 to TRBJ2-3; D is perhaps TRBD1 (6 bases). Germline loops: CDR1 SGHAT, CDR2 FQNNGV. V lost 3 bases, J lost 5 bases, and 12 bases lay in between. The CDR3 consists of 14 residues. Here the CDR3 DNA reads TGTGCCAGCAGCTTTGGCCAGGGGAGAGATACGCAGTATTTT. Its protein product is CASSFGQGRDTQYF.

The rearrangement joins TRBV19 to TRBJ1-5; 7 positions agree with TRBD1. The V gene end was trimmed by 3 bases and the J gene end by 6 bases; junction bases not matched to a gene: 8. CDR1 is LNHDA, CDR2 SQIVND, per germline (reference sequence). The CDR3 length is 15 residues. The DNA of the CDR3 is TGTGCCAGTAGTATGCTCGGAGGGGGCAGTCAGCCCCAGCATTTT. Translated: CASSMLGGGSQPQHF.

The chain has TRBV6-5 and TRBJ1-2, with D maybe TRBD1 (5 bases). This CDR3 has 12 amino acids. Germline assignment: CDR1 MNHEY and CDR2 SVGAGI. Deletions cut 8 bases from V and 7 bases from J, with 14 bases between. DNA of the CDR3: TGTGCCAGCGAGGCAGGGCGTGGTGGCTACACCTTC. Translation: CASEAGRGGYTF.

The rearrangement links TRBV15 to TRBJ1-2; 7 nucleotides align to TRBD1. The CDR3 consists of 15 residues. V was clipped by 1 base and J by 2 bases; unmatched bases: 4. Germline lookup yields CDR1 LNHNV and CDR2 YYDKDF (reference sequence). CDR3 DNA sequence: TGTGCCACCAGCAGAGTGGAACAGGGGAACTATGGCTACACCTTC. It codes for CATSRVEQGNYGYTF.

The CDR3 reads CASSERWGGPLNEQYF. CDR3 in DNA: TGTGCCAGCAGTGAAAGGTGGGGGGGCCCCCTCAACGAGCAGTACTTC. This rearrangement joins TRBV6-1 to TRBJ2-7; D is perhaps TRBD2 (7 bases). Per the germline V gene, CDR1 is MNHNS and CDR2 is SASEGT. V was pared by 2 bases and J by 5 bases, with 19 bases between. The CDR3 is 16 amino acids.

The V gene is TRBV5-1, the J gene TRBJ1-3; 8 bases align to TRBD1. The V gene's germline CDR1 is SGHRS and CDR2 YFSETQ. CDR3 length: 15 residues. With 3 bases clipped from V and 2 bases from J, the junction kept 4 bases outside the gene matches. The DNA of the CDR3 is TGCGCCAGCAGCTCTGACAGGGGCCCTGGAAACACCATATATTTT. Translating gives CASSSDRGPGNTIYF.

V usage is TRBV7-2 and J usage is TRBJ2-5, with TRBD1 identical over 7 bases. V shed 5 bases, J shed 3 bases, and the junction held 6 bases outside the gene matches. Germline CDR1 SGHTA, CDR2 FQGNSA. This CDR3 spans 14 amino acids. CDR3 nucleotide sequence: TGTGCCAGCAGCCAGGGACAGACAAAAGAGACCCAGTACTTC. Translated, it gives CASSQGQTKETQYF.

To note about this clone: The same CDR3 can be traced to other DNA sequences in this sample. The rearrangement links TRBV6-6 to TRBJ2-7; D is possibly TRBD1 (6 bases). This CDR3 is 16 amino acids long. CDR1 is MNHNY, CDR2 SVGAGI, per germline (reference sequence). V lost 0 bases, J lost 0 bases, and 12 bases lay in between. DNA of the CDR3: TGTGCCAGCAGTTACTCGGGTGGGACAAGCTCCTACGAGCAGTACTTC. It translates to CASSYSGGTSSYEQYF.